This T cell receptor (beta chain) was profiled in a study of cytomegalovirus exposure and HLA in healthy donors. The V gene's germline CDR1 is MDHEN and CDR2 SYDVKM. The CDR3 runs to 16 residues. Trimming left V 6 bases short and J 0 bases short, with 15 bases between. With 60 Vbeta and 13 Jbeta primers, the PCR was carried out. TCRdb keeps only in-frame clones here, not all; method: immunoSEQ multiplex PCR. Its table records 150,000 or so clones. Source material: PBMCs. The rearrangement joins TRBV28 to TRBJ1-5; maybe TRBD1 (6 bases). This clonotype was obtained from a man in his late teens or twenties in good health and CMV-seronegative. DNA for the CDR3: TGTGCCAGCAGCGCCCCCCTGGGGGCTAGCAATCAGCCCCAGCATTTT. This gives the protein CASSAPLGASNQPQHF.